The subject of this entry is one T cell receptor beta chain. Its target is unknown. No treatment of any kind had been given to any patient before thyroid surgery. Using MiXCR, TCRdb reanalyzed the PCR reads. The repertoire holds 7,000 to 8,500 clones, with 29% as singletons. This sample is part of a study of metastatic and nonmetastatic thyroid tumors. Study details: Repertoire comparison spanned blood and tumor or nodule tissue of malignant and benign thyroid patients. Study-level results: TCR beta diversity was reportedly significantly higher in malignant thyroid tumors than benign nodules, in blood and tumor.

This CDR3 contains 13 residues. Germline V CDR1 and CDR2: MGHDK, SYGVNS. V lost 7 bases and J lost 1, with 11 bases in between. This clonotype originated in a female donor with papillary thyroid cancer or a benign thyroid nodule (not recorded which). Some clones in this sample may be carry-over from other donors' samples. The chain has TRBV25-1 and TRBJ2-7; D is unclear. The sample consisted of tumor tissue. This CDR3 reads CASTTDGSYEQYF. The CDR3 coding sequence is TGTGCCAGCACGACGGACGGGTCCTACGAGCAGTACTTC.